This T cell receptor (beta chain) derives from a study of T-cell reconstitution after alpha-beta-depleted transplantation in children. This clonotype was recorded at least ten times. The CDR3 sequence is 12 residues long. V dropped 6 bases and J dropped 5 bases, with 9 bases sitting between them. Germline CDR1 is MNHNY and CDR2 is SVGAGI (reference sequence). This sample's TCRbeta library carried unique molecular identifier barcodes. TCRdb used MiXCR to reprocess the PCR reads, holding one entry per CDR3 protein. The data show 190,000 or so distinct CDR3 sequences, approximately 6.6% seen once. V and J are TRBV6-6 and TRBJ2-3; D remains ambiguous. The sample was PBMCs from the stem cell graft donor, taken from the stem cell graft. The clonotype comes from a human donor who donated a stem cell graft to a child with Wiskott-Aldrich syndrome. The CDR3 nucleotides read TGTGCCAGCAGCCCCGTGGGAGATACGCAGTATTTT. It specifies CASSPVGDTQYF.